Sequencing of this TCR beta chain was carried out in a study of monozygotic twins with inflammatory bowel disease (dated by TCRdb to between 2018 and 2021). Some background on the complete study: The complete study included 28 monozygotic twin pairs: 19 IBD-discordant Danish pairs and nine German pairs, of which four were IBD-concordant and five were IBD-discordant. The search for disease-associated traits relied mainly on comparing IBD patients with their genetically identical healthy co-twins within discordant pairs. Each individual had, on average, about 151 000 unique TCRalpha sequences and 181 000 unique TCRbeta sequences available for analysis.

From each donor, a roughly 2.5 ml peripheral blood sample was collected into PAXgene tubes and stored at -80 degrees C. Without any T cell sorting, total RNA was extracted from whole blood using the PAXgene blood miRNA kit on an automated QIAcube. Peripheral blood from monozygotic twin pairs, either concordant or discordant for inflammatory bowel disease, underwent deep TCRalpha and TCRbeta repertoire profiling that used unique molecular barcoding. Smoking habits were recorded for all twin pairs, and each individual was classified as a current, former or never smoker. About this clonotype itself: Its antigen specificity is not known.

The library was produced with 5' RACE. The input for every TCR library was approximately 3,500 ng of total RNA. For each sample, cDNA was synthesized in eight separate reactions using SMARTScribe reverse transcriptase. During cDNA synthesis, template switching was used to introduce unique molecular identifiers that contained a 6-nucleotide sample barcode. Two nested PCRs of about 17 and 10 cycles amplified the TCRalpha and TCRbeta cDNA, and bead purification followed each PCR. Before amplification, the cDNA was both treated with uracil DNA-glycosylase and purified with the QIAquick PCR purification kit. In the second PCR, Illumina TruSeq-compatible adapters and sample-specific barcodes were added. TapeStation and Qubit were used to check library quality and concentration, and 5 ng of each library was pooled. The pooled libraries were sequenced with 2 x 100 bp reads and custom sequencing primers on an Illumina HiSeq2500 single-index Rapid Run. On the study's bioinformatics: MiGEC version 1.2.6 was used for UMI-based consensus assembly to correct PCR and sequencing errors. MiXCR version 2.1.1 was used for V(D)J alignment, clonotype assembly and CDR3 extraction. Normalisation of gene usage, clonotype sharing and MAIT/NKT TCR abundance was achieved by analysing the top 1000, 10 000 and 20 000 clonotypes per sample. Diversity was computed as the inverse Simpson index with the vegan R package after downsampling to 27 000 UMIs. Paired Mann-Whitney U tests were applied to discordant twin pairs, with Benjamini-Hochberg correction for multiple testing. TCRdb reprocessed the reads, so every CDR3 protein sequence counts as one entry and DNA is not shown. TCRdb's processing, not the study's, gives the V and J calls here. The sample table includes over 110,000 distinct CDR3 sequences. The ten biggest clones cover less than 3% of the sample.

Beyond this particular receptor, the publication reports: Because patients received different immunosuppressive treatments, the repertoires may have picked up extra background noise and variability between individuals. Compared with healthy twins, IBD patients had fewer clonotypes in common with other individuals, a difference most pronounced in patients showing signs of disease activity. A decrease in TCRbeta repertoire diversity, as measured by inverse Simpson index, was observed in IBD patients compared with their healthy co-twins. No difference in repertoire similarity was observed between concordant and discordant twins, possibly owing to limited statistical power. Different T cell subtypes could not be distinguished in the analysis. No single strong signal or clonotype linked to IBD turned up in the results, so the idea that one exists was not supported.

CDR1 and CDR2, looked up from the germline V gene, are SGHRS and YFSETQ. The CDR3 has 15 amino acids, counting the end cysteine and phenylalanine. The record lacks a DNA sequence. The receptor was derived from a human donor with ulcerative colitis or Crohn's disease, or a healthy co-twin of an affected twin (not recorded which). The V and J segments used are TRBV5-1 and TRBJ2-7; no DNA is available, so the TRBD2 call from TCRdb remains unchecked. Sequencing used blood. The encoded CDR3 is CASSSTSGGPYEQYF.